Below, one T cell receptor beta chain is given with its context. Antigen: not known. This sample was taken from a study of T cell responses to AZD1222 COVID-19 vaccine. Points from the study as a whole: Among vaccine-associated CD4 TCRs, coverage spanned spike, with dominance at 160-218 and 743-854. Seropositive AZD1222 recipients at baseline numbered only five or six. White British people made up most donors, females outnumbered males, and clonal diversity was possibly underestimated.

Method: immunoSEQ multiplex PCR; TCRdb's copy keeps in-frame clones and lacks some. The sample holds approximately 68,000 clones, 85% to 90% seen once. Trimming took 3 bases from V and 4 from J; bases not matched to a gene: 9. This CDR3 is built from 17 residues. Germline CDR1 LNHDA, CDR2 SQIVND (reference sequence). Specimen: peripheral blood, collected 28 days after the second dose of the MenACWY control vaccine. The sequence was collected from an adult who received the MenACWY meningococcal vaccine as a control. The V call is TRBV19, the J call TRBJ2-3, with 11 bases lining up with TRBD2. The CDR3 region has the DNA TGTGCCAGTAGTATGAGTATAGCGGGAGGGCCCGCAGATACGCAGTATTTT. This codes for CASSMSIAGGPADTQYF.